This T cell receptor (beta chain) came from a study of sequential checkpoint blockade in melanoma. Sequenced by immunoSEQ multiplex PCR; TCRdb stores in-frame clones only, minus some. This sample yields roughly 5,100 clones, of which about 71% are seen a single time; around half belongs to the top ten. The treatment was: randomized to nivolumab then ipilimumab (arm A) or the reverse (arm B). CDR3 length: 15 amino acids. The germline V and J ends were trimmed by 0 bases and 7 bases, with 16 bases remaining between them. The source is a human patient with melanoma. Some clones in this sample may be carry-over from other donors' samples. Material: CD8+ T cells sorted from blood (inferred from file names), obtained from a patient given nivolumab and ipilimumab in sequence. This chain uses TRBV5-3 with TRBJ1-2; D is possibly TRBD1 (6 bases). TRBV5-3 is reported as an ORF; its role is uncertain. The CDR3 bases are TGTGCCAGAAGCTTGGAGTCGGGGGGCGGCTCTGGCTACACCTTC. Amino acid sequence: CARSLESGGGSGYTF.